This record concerns one T cell receptor (beta chain) sequence. Trimming removed 7 bases from V and 5 bases from J; junction bases left unmatched: 5. The CDR3 has 14 amino acids. The germline V gene has CDR1 SGHRS and CDR2 YFSETQ. The source of the sample is a study of T cell responses to AZD1222 COVID-19 vaccine. The assay was immunoSEQ multiplex PCR, and TCRdb's table has in-frame clones only and misses some. Altogether about 120,000 clones are present, about 86% being singletons, with the ten largest covering roughly 15%. Source: peripheral blood, taken 28 days after the second AZD1222 dose. The chain combines TRBV5-1 with TRBJ2-1, with TRBD2 identical over 11 bases. The source is an adult who received the AZD1222 COVID-19 vaccine. The CDR3: CASGTSGPHNEQFF. The CDR3 nucleotides are TGCGCCAGCGGGACTAGCGGCCCTCACAATGAGCAGTTCTTC.